Below, 24 T cell receptor beta chains from the same sample are listed, as sequenced in a study of radiation and T cells in renal cell carcinoma. Time point noted: baseline pretreatment blood. The treatment was: 15 Gy SBRT to primary tumor, nephrectomy 4 weeks later. Assay: immunoSEQ multiplex PCR; the TCRdb copy retains only in-frame clones and omits some. The sample shows 94,000 or so clones, 82% of them seen only once. This specimen was blood, taken from a patient whose treatment included radiotherapy and nephrectomy. The receptors were gathered from a man between 60 and 75 years old with renal cell carcinoma.

The chain employs TRBV29-1 and TRBJ2-7; either TRBD1 or TRBD2 may fit D (6 bases each). Germline CDR1 and CDR2: SQVTM and ANQGSEA. Trimming pared 5 bases from V and 7 bases from J, leaving 21 bases between. The CDR3 covers 14 residues. CDR3 region: CSVPRAWGAGEQYF. The CDR3 region has the DNA TGCAGCGTTCCCCGGGCGTGGGGGGCAGGGGAGCAGTACTTC.

V is TRBV6-5 and J is TRBJ1-3; TRBD1 aligns across 7 bases. CDR3 length: 15 amino acids. The J segment lost 0 bases and the V segment lost 6 bases, leaving 5 bases of the junction unmatched. CDR1 is MNHEY, CDR2 SVGAGI, per germline. Here the CDR3 reads CASSKGQSSGNTIYF. The CDR3 DNA reads TGTGCCAGCAGCAAGGGACAGAGCTCTGGAAACACCATATATTTT.

The rearrangement uses TRBV18 and TRBJ2-5; tentative D call: TRBD1 (6 bases). V was clipped by 3 bases and J by 1 base, with 9 bases between them. CDR1 KGHSH and CDR2 LQKENI come from the germline V gene. The CDR3 length is 14 residues. CDR3 sequence (DNA): TGTGCCAGCTCACCTACAGGGACCCAAGAGACCCAGTACTTC. It specifies CASSPTGTQETQYF.

J is TRBJ2-6 and V is TRBV11-1; D perhaps matches TRBD1 (5 bases). Germline V gene data show CDR1 as SGHAT and CDR2 as FQDESV (reference sequence). The CDR3 is 18 residues long. Trimming left V 6 bases short and J 2 bases short, with 20 bases between. The CDR3 sequence is CASSPTGVRSPGANVLTF. The CDR3 nucleotides are TGTGCCAGCAGTCCAACAGGTGTTCGGTCCCCTGGGGCCAACGTCCTGACTTTC.

The rearrangement uses TRBV7-8 and TRBJ2-7; no clear D gene. The CDR3 covers 14 residues. Germline V gene data show CDR1 as SGHVS and CDR2 as FQNEAQ. V was clipped by 5 bases and J by 3 bases, with 14 bases between them. For the CDR3, the DNA is TGTGCCAGCAGCAGGGTGGGCTGGAACTACGAGCAGTACTTC. It is translated as CASSRVGWNYEQYF.

The V call is TRBV19, the J call TRBJ2-2, with 9 bases that match TRBD1. The junction had 14 bases not matched to a gene; V was cut back by 8 bases and J by 7 bases. There are 16 residues in the CDR3. Germline V gene data show CDR1 as LNHDA and CDR2 as SQIVND (reference sequence). CDR3 sequence: CASGAGDRAIFGELFF. As DNA, the CDR3 is TGTGCCAGTGGGGCGGGGGACAGGGCTATTTTCGGGGAGCTGTTTTTT. Looking up the rest from reference TRBV19 and TRBJ2-2 gives the full variable domain: DGGITQSPKYLFRKEGQNVTLSCEQNLNHDAMYWYRQDPGQGLRLIYYSQIVNDFQKGDIAEGYSVSREKKESFPLTVTSAQKNPTAFYLCASGAGDRAIFGELFFGEGSRLTVL.

V gene TRBV5-1 combines with J gene TRBJ1-2; TRBD1 aligns across 8 bases. This CDR3 region has 15 residues. Germline lookup yields CDR1 SGHRS and CDR2 YFSETQ. The ends lost 5 bases at V and 3 bases at J; junction bases unmatched: 9. CDR3 amino acids: CASRRGQGGDYGYTF. As DNA, the CDR3 is TGCGCCAGCAGAAGAGGACAGGGAGGGGACTATGGCTACACCTTC. The whole variable domain, remainder taken from reference TRBV5-1 and TRBJ1-2, is KAGVTQTPRYLIKTRGQQVTLSCSPISGHRSVSWYQQTPGQGLQFLFEYFSETQRNKGNFPGRFSGRQFSNSRSEMNVSTLELGDSALYLCASRRGQGGDYGYTFGSGTRLTVV.

The chain recombines TRBV11-2 with TRBJ2-5, with D perhaps given as TRBD1 or TRBD2 (5 bases each). Trimming removed 2 bases at V and 7 bases at J, with 17 bases between. In germline, CDR1 is SGHAT, CDR2 FQNNGV. This CDR3 comprises 15 residues. CDR3 residues: CASSLKTPAGGTQYF. DNA for the CDR3: TGTGCCAGCAGCTTAAAGACACCTGCTGGGGGGACCCAGTACTTC.

This chain connects TRBV5-1 to TRBJ2-7, with TRBD2 matching 16 bases. This CDR3 has 17 amino acids. The J segment lost 2 bases and the V segment lost 3 bases, leaving 5 bases of the junction unmatched. Germline V CDR1 and CDR2: SGHRS, YFSETQ. This CDR3 reads CASSSGLAGGWTYEQYF. The CDR3 bases are TGCGCCAGCAGCTCGGGACTAGCGGGAGGGTGGACCTACGAGCAGTACTTC.

The J gene is TRBJ1-2, the V gene TRBV6-5; TRBD1 aligns across 7 bases. Germline V gives CDR1 MNHEY, CDR2 SVGAGI. V lost 5 bases and J lost 5; bases outside the gene matches: 5. This CDR3 is 13 amino acids long. CDR3 sequence (DNA): TGTGCCAGCAGTCCGGGACAGAGGTATGGCTACACCTTC. It specifies CASSPGQRYGYTF.

In this sample, this clone turned up once. The gene calls are TRBV10-2 and TRBJ2-1; TRBD2 is a possible D gene (6 bases). The CDR3 extends over 14 amino acids. Germline-derived CDR1 and CDR2 are WSHSY and SAAADI. V was trimmed by 6 bases and J by 4 bases, leaving 13 bases between them. In DNA, the CDR3 is TGCGCCAGCAGCCCGGGGCGGGGTTACAATGAGCAGTTCTTC. Translated, it gives CASSPGRGYNEQFF.

The rearrangement uses TRBV27 and TRBJ1-5, with a possible D match to TRBD1 (5 bases). The V end was cut by 5 bases, the J end by 11 bases, with 22 bases between. This CDR3 region has 15 residues. The V gene's germline CDR1 is MNHEY and CDR2 SMNVEV (reference sequence). CDR3 residues: CASSTGEGRSRAQHF. The CDR3 DNA reads as TGTGCCAGCAGTACCGGGGAGGGGCGGTCCAGGGCCCAGCATTTT.

The chain combines TRBV19 with TRBJ1-1, with a tentative D call TRBD1 (5 bases). This CDR3 has 12 amino acids. Germline assignment: CDR1 LNHDA and CDR2 SQIVND (reference sequence). V was trimmed by 8 bases and J by 11 bases, leaving 18 bases between them. The CDR3 reads CASGTRGSLAFF. The DNA of the CDR3 is TGTGCCAGTGGGACCCGGGGGTCGCTCGCTTTCTTT.

The V gene is TRBV6-1, the J gene TRBJ2-7, with D possibly being TRBD2 (6 bases). This CDR3 is 15 amino acids long. In germline, CDR1 is MNHNS, CDR2 SASEGT. V lost 5 bases and J lost 5, with 19 bases in between. The CDR3 nucleotides are TGTGCCAGCAGTCGAAGCGGGTTAGGGGTCCACGAGCAGTACTTC. It yields the protein CASSRSGLGVHEQYF.

The chain recombines TRBV5-4 with TRBJ2-7; tentatively, D is TRBD1 or TRBD2 (6 bases each). Per the germline V gene, CDR1 is SGHNT and CDR2 is YYREEE (reference sequence). V lost 4 bases and J lost 4, with 27 bases in between. The CDR3 covers 18 residues. DNA of the CDR3: TGTGCCAGCAGCGGGCCGGAGGGTGATTGGGACAAAGAGTACGAGCAGTACTTC. Protein: CASSGPEGDWDKEYEQYF.

The chain links TRBV27 to TRBJ2-7, with 12 nucleotides matching TRBD2. The germline V gene has CDR1 MNHEY and CDR2 SMNVEV (reference sequence). J lost 3 bases, V lost 0 bases, and 0 bases had no gene match. The CDR3 spans 15 residues. The CDR3 region is CASSLSTSGSYEQYF. CDR3 nucleotides: TGTGCCAGCAGTTTATCGACTAGCGGGAGCTACGAGCAGTACTTC.

The V call is TRBV7-9, the J call TRBJ2-5; 7 bases match TRBD1. The better agreement between TRBJ2-7 and the DNA end casts doubt on the J call. CDR1 is SEHNR, CDR2 FQNEAQ, per germline (reference sequence). The length of the CDR3 is 14 residues. The CDR3 nucleotides read TGTGCCAGCGGCGGACAGGAGAAATCCTACGAGCAGTACTTC. It specifies CASGGQEKSYEQYF.

The chain couples TRBV5-1 to TRBJ2-7; D could derive from TRBD1 or TRBD2 (5 bases each). Trimming cost V 0 bases and J 5 bases, with 12 bases left between them. The CDR3 has 14 amino acids. Germline lookup yields CDR1 SGHRS and CDR2 YFSETQ. For the CDR3, the DNA is TGCGCCAGCAGCTTGGAACGGGGCGGCGACGAGCAGTACTTC. It yields the protein CASSLERGGDEQYF.

This sequence joins TRBV5-1 and TRBJ2-7; perhaps TRBD1 as D (6 bases). V lost 1 base, J lost 2 bases, and 16 bases lay in between. CDR1 and CDR2 (germline): SGHRS, YFSETQ. The CDR3 is 16 residues long. The CDR3 sequence is CASSLLWGQAAYEQYF. Written as DNA, the CDR3 is TGCGCCAGCAGCTTGTTGTGGGGGCAGGCCGCCTACGAGCAGTACTTC.

The CDR3 reads CSVDSRGIEAFF. The CDR3 DNA follows: TGCAGCGTTGATTCTCGGGGCATTGAAGCTTTCTTT. The chain carries TRBV29-1 and TRBJ1-1, with a tentative D call TRBD1 (5 bases). V shed 3 bases and J shed 7 bases, with 12 bases lying between them. The V gene's germline CDR1 is SQVTM and CDR2 ANQGSEA. The CDR3 has 12 amino acids.

About this clone itself: One end of the junction is discordant with germline, which a read error may explain. The rearrangement uses TRBV6-6 and TRBJ2-7, with TRBD1 matching over 7 bases. The CDR3 consists of 11 residues. Per germline, CDR1 MNHNY and CDR2 SVGAGI (reference sequence). The CDR3 is CASSYRDSPVF. The CDR3 region has the DNA TGTGCCAGCAGTTACCGGGACAGCCCTGTTTTC.

This rearrangement joins TRBV7-9 to TRBJ2-4, with D perhaps assigned TRBD1 or TRBD2 (5 bases each). The CDR3 loop spans 16 amino acids. V lost 5 bases to trimming and J lost 5 bases, with 19 bases between them. Germline lookup yields CDR1 SEHNR and CDR2 FQNEAQ (reference sequence). For the CDR3, the DNA is TGTGCCAGCAGCCCGGCAGGTGGGGACCACCAAAACATTCAGTACTTC. Protein product: CASSPAGGDHQNIQYF.

This rearrangement joins TRBV18 to TRBJ2-3, with TRBD2 identical over 8 bases. The CDR3 loop spans 16 amino acids. V shed 3 bases, J shed 1 base, and the junction held 6 bases outside the gene matches. CDR1 is KGHSH and CDR2 is LQKENI in the germline V gene. The CDR3 region has the DNA TGTGCCAGCTCACCCTCCTCGGGAGGGGGCACAGATACGCAGTATTTT. Translating gives CASSPSSGGGTDTQYF. The variable domain in full, completed from reference TRBV18 and TRBJ2-3, reads NAGVMQNPRHLVRRRGQEARLRCSPMKGHSHVYWYRQLPEEGLKFMVYLQKENIIDESGMPKERFSAEFPKEGPSILRIQQVVRGDSAAYFCASSPSSGGGTDTQYFGPGTRLTVL.

The chain links TRBV28 to TRBJ2-7; 8 positions match TRBD2. Germline CDR1 and CDR2: MDHEN and SYDVKM. Unmatched junction bases numbered 12, after V lost 6 bases and J lost 2 bases. The CDR3 totals 16 residues. The CDR3 sequence is CASRPLLAGGAYEQYF. The DNA for the CDR3 is TGTGCCAGCAGGCCTCTGCTGGCGGGAGGAGCCTACGAGCAGTACTTC.